Below, one T cell receptor (beta chain) is given with its context. This entry is derived from a study of shared T cell receptors in the human thymus. TCRdb keeps only in-frame clones here, not all; method: immunoSEQ multiplex PCR. The sample has 700,000 or so clones, roughly 88% seen once. This sample was shared with a second study, whose subject was human thymus T cells. This second study notes: Thymus tissue for the work was resected from patients undergoing corrective heart surgery. Thymic as well as blood repertoires seemed to favor certain V and J genes unevenly. Highly overlapping thymic repertoires among unrelated individuals were reported in related research.

The source is a girl less than two years old with a congenital heart defect. The sample comprised thymocytes.

CDR3 amino acids: CASTEGQGTEAFF. For the CDR3, the DNA is TGTGCCAGTACCGAGGGACAGGGGACTGAAGCTTTCTTT. This rearrangement joins TRBV19 to TRBJ1-1; TRBD1 aligns across 10 bases. CDR3 length: 13 amino acids. V shed 7 bases and J 5 bases; nucleotides not matched to a gene: 4. Germline CDR1 is LNHDA and CDR2 is SQIVND (reference sequence).